These T cell receptor beta chains were read from a single sample in a study of T-cell reconstitution after alpha-beta-depleted transplantation in children. TCRdb independently ran MiXCR on the PCR reads; one entry per CDR3 protein. The profile shows a few hundred thousand distinct CDR3 sequences, under 15% of them singletons. Sequencing used PBMCs, mostly from graft donor cells, obtained 360 days after TCRalphabeta/CD19-depleted stem cell transplant. The receptors come from a male patient between 5 and 17 years old who had a stem cell transplant for acute myeloid leukemia, so the T cells may come from the graft donor. CDR3s include the opening cysteine and the closing phenylalanine or tryptophan. The order of the fields is J gene, V gene, D gene, clone size, CDR3 DNA, CDR3 protein. The D gene is left open where the match is weak. Size tells how often a clone was seen (once, few, many) or the class of an expanded clone, and some rows leave it out.

>TRBJ1-1|TRBV11-2|TRBD1|.
TGTGCCAGCAGCTCCCCCAGGGGGCAAGCTGAAGCTTTCTTT
CASSSPRGQAEAFF
>TRBJ1-1|TRBV20-1|.|.
TGCAGTGTTTCCACCTGGGGCACTGAAGCTTTCTTT
CSVSTWGTEAFF
>TRBJ2-3|TRBV4-3|.|.
TGCGCCAGCAGCCCCCAGAAGGGGACTAGCACAGATACGCAGTATTTT
CASSPQKGTSTDTQYF
>TRBJ2-7|TRBV24-1|TRBD2|few
TGTGCCACCTCCCAGCGGGGGGCCTACGAGCAGTACTTC
CATSQRGAYEQYF
>TRBJ2-2|TRBV29-1|.|few
TGCAGCGTTTTAGGTAGAGCAGGGACGAACACCGGGGAGCTGTTTTTT
CSVLGRAGTNTGELFF
>TRBJ2-3|TRBV28|.|.
TGTGCCAGCAGTTTGGAGGGGTCATGGGCAGATACGCAGTATTTT
CASSLEGSWADTQYF
>TRBJ1-1|TRBV29-1|.|few
TGCAGCGTTGTTCCTCTCCCTCGACGGGTTGAAGCTTTCTTT
CSVVPLPRRVEAFF
>TRBJ2-2|TRBV10-3|TRBD2|many
TGTGCCATCAGTGATTCATTCGCTAGCGGCACCGGGGAGCTGTTTTTT
CAISDSFASGTGELFF
>TRBJ2-1|TRBV12-3/TRBV12-4|TRBD2|.
TGTGCCAGCAGTGGGCGGGAGGGTTCCTACAATGAGCAGTTCTTC
CASSGREGSYNEQFF
>TRBJ2-2|TRBV28|.|.
TGTGCCAGCAGCCGTGGTCCCAAAGGGAACACCGGGGAGCTGTTTTTT
CASSRGPKGNTGELFF
>TRBJ1-2|TRBV11-3|.|.
TGTGCCAGCAGGTCGACGGACGACTATGGCTACACCTTC
CASRSTDDYGYTF
>TRBJ1-5|TRBV6-2/TRBV6-3|TRBD1|few
TGTGCCAGCAGGGAGATGGGACAGGGTTCTCTCTATAGCAATCAGCCCCAGCATTTT
CASREMGQGSLYSNQPQHF
>TRBJ1-5|TRBV12-3/TRBV12-4|.|few
TGTGCCAGCAGTTTTGCAGGGGCTCAGCCCCAGCATTTT
CASSFAGAQPQHF
>TRBJ2-2|TRBV7-2|TRBD1|.
TGTGCCAGCAGCTCGACAGGGGGCCGAGTTGGGACCGGGGAGCTGTTTTTT
CASSSTGGRVGTGELFF
>TRBJ2-7|TRBV29-1|TRBD2|.
TGCAGCGTTCAAACCGGGACTAGCGGCCCCTACGAGCAGTACTTC
CSVQTGTSGPYEQYF
>TRBJ2-3|TRBV20-1|.|.
TGCAGTGGAAGTTATCCGGGGTCAGATACGCAGTATTTT
CSGSYPGSDTQYF